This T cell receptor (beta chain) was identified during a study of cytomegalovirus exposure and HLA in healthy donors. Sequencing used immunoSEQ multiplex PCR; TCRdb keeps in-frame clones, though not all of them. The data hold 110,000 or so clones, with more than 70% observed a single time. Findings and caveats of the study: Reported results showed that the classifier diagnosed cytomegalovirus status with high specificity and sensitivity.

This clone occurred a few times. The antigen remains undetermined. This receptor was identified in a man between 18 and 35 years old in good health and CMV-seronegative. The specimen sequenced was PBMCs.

CDR3 protein: CASSHSTGGEKLFF. CDR3 nucleotide sequence: TGTGCCAGCAGCCATTCGACAGGGGGAGAAAAACTGTTTTTT. The V call is TRBV14, the J call TRBJ1-4; 9 bases line up with TRBD1. This CDR3 contains 14 residues. The V segment lost 3 bases and the J segment 8 bases; nucleotides outside the gene matches: 4. CDR1 is SGHDN and CDR2 is FVKESK in the germline V gene. Variable domain in full (rest from reference TRBV14 and TRBJ1-4): EAGVTQFPSHSVIEKGQTVTLRCDPISGHDNLYWYRRVMGKEIKFLLHFVKESKQDESGMPNNRFLAERTGGTYSTLKVQPAELEDSGVYFCASSHSTGGEKLFFGSGTQLSVL.